What follows is one TCR beta chain and its context. The CDR3 loop spans 15 amino acids. Germline CDR1 reads LNHNV; CDR2 reads YYDKDF (reference sequence). V gave up 5 bases and J gave up 2 bases, with 12 bases separating them. The data stem from a study of OX40 agonist ivuxolimab in advanced cancers. Sequenced by immunoSEQ multiplex PCR; TCRdb stores in-frame clones only, minus some. The sample carries approximately 90,000 clones, roughly nine tenths recorded once. This TCR derives from an adult with an advanced solid tumor such as melanoma, head and neck, liver or kidney cancer. The chain joins TRBV15 to TRBJ1-4; D may be TRBD1 (5 bases). The starting material was CD4+ or CD8+ T cells sorted from blood, obtained in a trial of the OX40 agonist ivuxolimab. The CDR3 reads CATSARKGTNEKLFF. The CDR3 DNA reads TGTGCCACCAGCGCAAGGAAGGGGACTAATGAAAAACTGTTTTTT.